This is a list of T cell receptor beta chains from one sample in a study of PD-1 blockade in classical Hodgkin lymphoma. Measured with immunoSEQ multiplex PCR; TCRdb has only the in-frame clones, and not every one. The sample records about 44,000 clones, 66% being singletons. The source material was peripheral blood mononuclear cells (PBMCs), sampled before the fourth cycle of nivolumab. Receptors were obtained from a human donor with classical Hodgkin lymphoma. The CDR3 runs from the conserved cysteine through the conserved F or W.

TRBV7-9	TRBJ1-6	CASSLGGSSYNSPLHF
TRBV2	TRBJ2-7	CASSGVYEQYF
TRBV30	TRBJ2-3	CAWSARLTDTQYF
TRBV5-3	TRBJ1-5	CARSLVVRTNRNSNQPQHF
TRBV5-1	TRBJ1-4	CASSLRGTLGEKLFF
TRBV5-4	TRBJ1-2	CASTLGTANYGYTF
TRBV5-1	TRBJ1-4	CASSYGYPNEKLFF
TRBV30	TRBJ1-1	CAGRVNTEAFF
TRBV5-1	TRBJ2-2	CASSPLAGVGPGELFF
TRBV28	TRBJ1-1	CASSRPQGAVTEAFF
TRBV5-1	TRBJ2-5	CASSFLGNQETQYF
TRBV21-1	TRBJ1-4	CASSKSRLDGNEKLFF
TRBV6-1	TRBJ2-3	CASGKTDTDTQYF
TRBV18	TRBJ1-2	CASSPRQHYGYTF
TRBV4-3	TRBJ2-3	CASSQEGTGLDTQYF
TRBV4-2	TRBJ2-2	CASSRDRVTPGELFF
TRBV6-1	TRBJ1-2	CASSRDGHNYGYTF
TRBV27	TRBJ2-7	CASRRTGLADPYEQYF
TRBV29-1	TRBJ2-2	CSVAAGPNTGELFF
TRBV19	TRBJ2-7	CASSIGGHYEQYF
TRBV5-8	TRBJ1-1	CASSLAEWGNTEAFF
TRBV6-5	TRBJ1-2	CASSYSQVGYGYTF
TRBV18	TRBJ1-2	CASSPMTGTGGYGYTF
TRBV5-4	TRBJ2-4	CASSRRDRVAKNIQYF
TRBV5-1	TRBJ2-1	CASSSRTSGTNEQFF
TRBV11-2	TRBJ2-5	CASSLDLGSGQGETQYF
TRBV28	TRBJ1-5	CASSLSAPGGNQPQHF
TRBV30	TRBJ2-7	CAWTKAYEQYF
TRBV19	TRBJ2-7	CASSRGVISSYEQYF
TRBV27	TRBJ2-1	CASKQWGTGGLVDEQFF
TRBV5-1	TRBJ1-3	CASSSDRTNSGNTIYF
TRBV2	TRBJ2-3	CASSETSGRITDTQYF
TRBV6-1	TRBJ2-5	CATRGLHETQYF
TRBV12-2	TRBJ2-3	CASRISGLAGDSDTQYF
TRBV6-6	TRBJ1-2	CASSYEPNYGYTF
TRBV5-4	TRBJ2-3	CASSQQLAGADTQYF
TRBV5-1	TRBJ2-2	CASRGLLNTGELFF
TRBV5-1	TRBJ2-2	CASSLAPSTGELFF
TRBV5-5	TRBJ2-6	CASRRQQTSGANVLTF
TRBV28	TRBJ2-6	CASSLGGSGANVLTF
TRBV5-6	TRBJ2-5	CASSLALDLPWQETQYF
TRBV7-2	TRBJ1-1	CASSLLTGLEAFF